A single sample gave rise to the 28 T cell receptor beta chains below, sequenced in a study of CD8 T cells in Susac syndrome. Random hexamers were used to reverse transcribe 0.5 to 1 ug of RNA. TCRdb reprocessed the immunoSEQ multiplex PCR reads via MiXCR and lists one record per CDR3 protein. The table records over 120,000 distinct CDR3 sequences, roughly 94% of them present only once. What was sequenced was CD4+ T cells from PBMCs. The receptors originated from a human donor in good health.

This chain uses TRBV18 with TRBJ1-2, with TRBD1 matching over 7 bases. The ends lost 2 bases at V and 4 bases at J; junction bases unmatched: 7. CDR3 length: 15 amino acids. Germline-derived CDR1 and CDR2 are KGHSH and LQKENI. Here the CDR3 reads CASSPGSGGSYGYTF. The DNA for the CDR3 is TGTGCCAGCTCACCAGGTTCAGGGGGAAGCTATGGCTACACCTTC.

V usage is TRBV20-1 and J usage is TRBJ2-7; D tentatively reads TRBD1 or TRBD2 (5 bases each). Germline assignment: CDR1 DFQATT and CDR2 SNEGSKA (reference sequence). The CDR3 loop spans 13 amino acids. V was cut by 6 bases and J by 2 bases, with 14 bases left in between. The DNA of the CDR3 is TGCAGTGCCCTCGGGGACGGCACCTACGAGCAGTACTTC. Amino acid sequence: CSALGDGTYEQYF.

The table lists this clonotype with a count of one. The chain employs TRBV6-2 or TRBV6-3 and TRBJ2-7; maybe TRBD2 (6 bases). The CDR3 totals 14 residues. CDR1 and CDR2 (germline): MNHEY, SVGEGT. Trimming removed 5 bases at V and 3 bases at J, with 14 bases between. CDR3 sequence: CASSPSGSLYEQYF. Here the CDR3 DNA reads TGTGCCAGCAGTCCCTCCGGGAGCCTCTACGAGCAGTACTTC.

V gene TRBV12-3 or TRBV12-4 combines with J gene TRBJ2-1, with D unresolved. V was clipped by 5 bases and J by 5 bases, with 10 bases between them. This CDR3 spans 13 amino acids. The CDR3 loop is CASSPGPDNEQFF. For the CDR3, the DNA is TGTGCCAGCAGTCCTGGCCCGGACAATGAGCAGTTCTTC.

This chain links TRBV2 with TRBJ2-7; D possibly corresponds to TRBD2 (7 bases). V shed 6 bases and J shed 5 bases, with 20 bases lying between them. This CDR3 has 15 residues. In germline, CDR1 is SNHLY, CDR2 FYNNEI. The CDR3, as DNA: TGTGCCAGCAGGGACTTGGGGGGGGCGGTCAACGAGCAGTACTTC. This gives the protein CASRDLGGAVNEQYF. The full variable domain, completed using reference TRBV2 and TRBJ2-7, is EPEVTQTPSHQVTQMGQEVILRCVPISNHLYFYWYRQILGQKVEFLVSFYNNEISEKSEIFDDQFSVERPDGSNFTLKIRSTKLEDSAMYFCASRDLGGAVNEQYFGPGTRLTVT.

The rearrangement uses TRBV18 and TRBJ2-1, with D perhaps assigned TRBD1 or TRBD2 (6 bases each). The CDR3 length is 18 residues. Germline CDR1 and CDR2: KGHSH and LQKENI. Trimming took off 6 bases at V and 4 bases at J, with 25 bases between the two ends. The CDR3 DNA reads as TGTGCCAGCTCTACGAGGGGGAAGGACCTCGGGGGATACAATGAGCAGTTCTTC. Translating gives CASSTRGKDLGGYNEQFF.

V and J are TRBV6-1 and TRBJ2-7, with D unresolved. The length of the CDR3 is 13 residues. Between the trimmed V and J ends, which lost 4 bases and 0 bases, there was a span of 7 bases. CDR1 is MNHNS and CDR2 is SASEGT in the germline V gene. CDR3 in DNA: TGTGCCAGCAGTGTGATTAGCTCCTACGAGCAGTACTTC. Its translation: CASSVISSYEQYF.

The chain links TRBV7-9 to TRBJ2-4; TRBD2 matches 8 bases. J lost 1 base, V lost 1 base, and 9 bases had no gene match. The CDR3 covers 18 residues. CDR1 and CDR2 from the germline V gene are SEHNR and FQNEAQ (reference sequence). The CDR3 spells CASSLVAGRLRAKNIQYF. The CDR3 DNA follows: TGTGCCAGCAGCTTAGTAGCGGGGCGTCTAAGGGCCAAAAACATTCAGTACTTC.

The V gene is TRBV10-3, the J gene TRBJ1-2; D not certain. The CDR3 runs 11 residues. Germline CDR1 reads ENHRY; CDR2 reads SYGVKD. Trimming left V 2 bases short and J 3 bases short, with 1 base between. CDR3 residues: CAISEDYGYTF. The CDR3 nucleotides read TGTGCCATCAGTGAGGACTATGGCTACACCTTC.

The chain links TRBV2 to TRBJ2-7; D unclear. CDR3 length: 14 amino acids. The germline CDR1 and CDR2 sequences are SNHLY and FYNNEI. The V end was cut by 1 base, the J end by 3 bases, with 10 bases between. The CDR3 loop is CASSEGVVIYEQYF. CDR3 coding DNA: TGTGCCAGCAGTGAAGGGGTGGTTATCTACGAGCAGTACTTC.

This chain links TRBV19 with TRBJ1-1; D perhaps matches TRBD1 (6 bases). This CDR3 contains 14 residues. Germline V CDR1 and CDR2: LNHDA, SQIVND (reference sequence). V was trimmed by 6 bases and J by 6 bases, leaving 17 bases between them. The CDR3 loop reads CASSKTGMGAEAFF. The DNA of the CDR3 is TGTGCCAGTAGCAAAACAGGGATGGGGGCTGAAGCTTTCTTT. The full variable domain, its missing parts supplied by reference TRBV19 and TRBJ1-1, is DGGITQSPKYLFRKEGQNVTLSCEQNLNHDAMYWYRQDPGQGLRLIYYSQIVNDFQKGDIAEGYSVSREKKESFPLTVTSAQKNPTAFYLCASSKTGMGAEAFFGQGTRLTVV.

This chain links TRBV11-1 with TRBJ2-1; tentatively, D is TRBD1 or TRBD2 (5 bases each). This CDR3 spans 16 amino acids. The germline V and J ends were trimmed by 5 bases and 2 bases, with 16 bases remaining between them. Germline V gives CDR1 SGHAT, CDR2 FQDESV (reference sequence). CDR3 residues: CASSPVGQGPYNEQFF. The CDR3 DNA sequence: TGTGCCAGCAGCCCAGTGGGCCAGGGACCCTACAATGAGCAGTTCTTC. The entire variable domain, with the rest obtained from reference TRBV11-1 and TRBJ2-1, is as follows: EAEVAQSPRYKITEKSQAVAFWCDPISGHATLYWYRQILGQGPELLVQFQDESVVDDSQLPKDRFSAERLKGVDSTLKIQPAELGDSAMYLCASSPVGQGPYNEQFFGPGTRLTVL.

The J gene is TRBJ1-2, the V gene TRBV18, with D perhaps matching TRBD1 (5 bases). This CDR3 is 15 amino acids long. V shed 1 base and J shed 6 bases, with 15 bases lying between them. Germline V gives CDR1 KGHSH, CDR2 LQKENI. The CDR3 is CASSPRRPEGDGYTF. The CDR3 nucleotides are TGTGCCAGCTCACCACGAAGACCCGAAGGGGATGGCTACACCTTC.

CDR3 coding DNA: TGTGCCAGTAGTTCGCAGATAAGGTCCGGCAATCAGCCCCAGCATTTT. This codes for CASSSQIRSGNQPQHF. This sequence joins TRBV19 and TRBJ1-5; D not resolved. V was pared by 5 bases and J by 2 bases, with 16 bases between. The CDR3 is 16 amino acids. CDR1 is LNHDA and CDR2 is SQIVND in the germline V gene (reference sequence).

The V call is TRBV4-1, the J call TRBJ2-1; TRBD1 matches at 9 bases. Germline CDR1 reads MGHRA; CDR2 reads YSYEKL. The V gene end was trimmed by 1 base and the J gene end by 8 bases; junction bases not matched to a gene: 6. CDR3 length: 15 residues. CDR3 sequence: CASSQGTGDFHEQFF. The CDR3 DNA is TGCGCCAGCAGCCAAGGGACAGGGGATTTCCATGAGCAGTTCTTC.

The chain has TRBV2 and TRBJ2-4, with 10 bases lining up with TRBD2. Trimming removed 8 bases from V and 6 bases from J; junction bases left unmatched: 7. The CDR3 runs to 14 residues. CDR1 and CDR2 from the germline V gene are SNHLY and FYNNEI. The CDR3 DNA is TGTGCCAGCGGGGGGACTAGCGCATCAAACATTCAGTACTTC. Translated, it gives CASGGTSASNIQYF.

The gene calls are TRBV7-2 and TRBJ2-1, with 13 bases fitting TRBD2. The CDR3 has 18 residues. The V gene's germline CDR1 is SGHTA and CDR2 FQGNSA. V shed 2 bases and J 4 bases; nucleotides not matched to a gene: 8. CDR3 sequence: CASSLFGLAGVSYNEQFF. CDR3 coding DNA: TGTGCCAGCAGCTTATTCGGACTAGCGGGAGTCTCTTACAATGAGCAGTTCTTC.

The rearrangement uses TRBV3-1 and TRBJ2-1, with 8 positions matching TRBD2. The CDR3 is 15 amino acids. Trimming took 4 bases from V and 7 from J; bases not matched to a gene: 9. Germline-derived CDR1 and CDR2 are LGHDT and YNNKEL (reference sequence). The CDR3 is CASSLTRLARNEQFF. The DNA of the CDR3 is TGTGCCAGCAGCCTAACTCGACTAGCGAGGAATGAGCAGTTCTTC.

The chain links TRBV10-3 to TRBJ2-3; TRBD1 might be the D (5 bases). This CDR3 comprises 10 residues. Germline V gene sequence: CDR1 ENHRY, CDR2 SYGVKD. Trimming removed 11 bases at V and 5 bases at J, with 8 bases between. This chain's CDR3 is CASGIDTQYF. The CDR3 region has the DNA TGTGCCTCAGGGATAGATACGCAGTATTTT.

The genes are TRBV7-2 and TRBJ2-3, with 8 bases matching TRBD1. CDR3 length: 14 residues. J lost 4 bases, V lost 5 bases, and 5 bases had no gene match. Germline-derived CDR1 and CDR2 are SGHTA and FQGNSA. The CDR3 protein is CASSKDRAADTQYF. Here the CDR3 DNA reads TGTGCCAGCAGCAAGGACAGGGCGGCAGATACGCAGTATTTT.

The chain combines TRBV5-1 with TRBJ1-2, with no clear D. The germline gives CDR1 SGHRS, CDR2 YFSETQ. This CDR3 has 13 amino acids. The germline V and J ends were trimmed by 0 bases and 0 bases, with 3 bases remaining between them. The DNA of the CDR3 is TGCGCCAGCAGCTTGGAACCTAACTATGGCTACACCTTC. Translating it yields CASSLEPNYGYTF.

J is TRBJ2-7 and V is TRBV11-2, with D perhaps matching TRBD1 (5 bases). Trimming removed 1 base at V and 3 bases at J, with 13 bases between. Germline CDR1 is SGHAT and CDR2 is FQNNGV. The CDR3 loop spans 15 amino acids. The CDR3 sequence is CASSLVQGLVYEQYF. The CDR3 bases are TGTGCCAGCAGCTTAGTTCAGGGTTTAGTCTACGAGCAGTACTTC.

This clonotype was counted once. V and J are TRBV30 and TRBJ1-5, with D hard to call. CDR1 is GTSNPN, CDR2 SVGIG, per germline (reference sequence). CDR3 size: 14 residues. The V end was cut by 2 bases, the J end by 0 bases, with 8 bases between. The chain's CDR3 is CAWSSHDSNQPQHF. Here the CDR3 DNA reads TGTGCCTGGAGTTCCCACGATAGCAATCAGCCCCAGCATTTT. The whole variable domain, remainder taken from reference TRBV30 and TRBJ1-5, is SQTIHQWPATLVQPVGSPLSLECTVEGTSNPNLYWYRQAAGRGLQLLFYSVGIGQISSEVPQNLSASRPQDRQFILSSKKLLLSDSGFYLCAWSSHDSNQPQHFGDGTRLSIL.

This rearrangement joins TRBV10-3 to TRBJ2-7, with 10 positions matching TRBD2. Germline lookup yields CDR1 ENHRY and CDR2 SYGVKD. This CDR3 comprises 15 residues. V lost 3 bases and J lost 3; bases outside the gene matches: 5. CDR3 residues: CAISELAGSRYEQYF. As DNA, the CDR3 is TGTGCCATCAGTGAACTAGCGGGAAGCCGCTACGAGCAGTACTTC.

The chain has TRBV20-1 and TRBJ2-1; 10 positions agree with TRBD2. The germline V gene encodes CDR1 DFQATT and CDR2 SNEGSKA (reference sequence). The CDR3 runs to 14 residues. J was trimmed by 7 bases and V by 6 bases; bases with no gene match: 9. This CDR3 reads CSAPTSGIKNEQFF. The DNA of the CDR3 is TGCAGTGCACCTACTAGCGGGATTAAAAATGAGCAGTTCTTC.

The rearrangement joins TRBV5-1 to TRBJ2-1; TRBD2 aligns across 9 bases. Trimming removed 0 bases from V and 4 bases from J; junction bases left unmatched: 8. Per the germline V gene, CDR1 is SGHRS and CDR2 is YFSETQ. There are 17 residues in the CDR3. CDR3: CASSLEPAGGSYNEQFF. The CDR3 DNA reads TGCGCCAGCAGCTTGGAACCCGCGGGAGGGTCTTACAATGAGCAGTTCTTC.

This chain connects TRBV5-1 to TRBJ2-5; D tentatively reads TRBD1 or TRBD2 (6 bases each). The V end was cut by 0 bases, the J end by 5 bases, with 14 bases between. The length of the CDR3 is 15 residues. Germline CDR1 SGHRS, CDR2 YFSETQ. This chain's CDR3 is CASSLEPGAGETQYF. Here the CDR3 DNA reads TGCGCCAGCAGCTTGGAACCGGGGGCGGGGGAGACCCAGTACTTC. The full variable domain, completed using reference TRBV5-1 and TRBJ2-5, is KAGVTQTPRYLIKTRGQQVTLSCSPISGHRSVSWYQQTPGQGLQFLFEYFSETQRNKGNFPGRFSGRQFSNSRSEMNVSTLELGDSALYLCASSLEPGAGETQYFGPGTRLLVL.

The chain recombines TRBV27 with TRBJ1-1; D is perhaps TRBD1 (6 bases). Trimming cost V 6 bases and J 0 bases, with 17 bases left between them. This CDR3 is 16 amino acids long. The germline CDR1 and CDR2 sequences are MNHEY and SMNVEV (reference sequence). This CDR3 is CASSLQGAGMNTEAFF. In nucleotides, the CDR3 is TGTGCCAGCAGCCTACAGGGAGCGGGCATGAACACTGAAGCTTTCTTT.